Given below is one TCR beta chain in context. The data were obtained in a study of a mutant IDH1 vaccine in newly diagnosed glioma. Time point: baseline, week 1 (first vaccination visit). Documented treatment: pre-vaccination baseline after standard-of-care therapy. Generated by immunoSEQ multiplex PCR, the TCRdb table keeps only in-frame clones and is missing some. This table has around 37,000 clones, roughly 92% appearing once. V lost 2 bases and J lost 1, with 20 bases in between. The CDR3 length is 18 residues. In germline, CDR1 is MDHEN, CDR2 SYDVKM. The chain joins TRBV28 to TRBJ1-1; maybe TRBD1 (5 bases). This TCR came from a man between 18 and 35 years old with glioma. The source was PBMCs, collected from a glioma patient treated with radiotherapy, temozolomide or both. As DNA, the CDR3 is TGTGCCAGCAGTTTACGGAGGCGGCCGGGGCTAAAGAACACTGAAGCTTTCTTT. Translated: CASSLRRRPGLKNTEAFF.